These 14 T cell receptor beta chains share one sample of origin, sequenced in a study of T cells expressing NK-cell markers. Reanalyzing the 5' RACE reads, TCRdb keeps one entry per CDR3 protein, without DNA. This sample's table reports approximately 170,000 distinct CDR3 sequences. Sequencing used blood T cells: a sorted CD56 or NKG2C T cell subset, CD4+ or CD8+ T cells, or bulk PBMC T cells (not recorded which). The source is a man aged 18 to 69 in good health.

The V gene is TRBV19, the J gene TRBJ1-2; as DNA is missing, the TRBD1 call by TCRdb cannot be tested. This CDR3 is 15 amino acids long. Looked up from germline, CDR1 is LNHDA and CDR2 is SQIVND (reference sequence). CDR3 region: CASSIEQGANYGYTF.

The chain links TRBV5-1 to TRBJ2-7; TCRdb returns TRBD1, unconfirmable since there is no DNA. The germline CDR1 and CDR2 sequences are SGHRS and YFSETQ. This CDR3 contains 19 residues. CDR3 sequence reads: CASSLYGTGGLSTSYEQYF.

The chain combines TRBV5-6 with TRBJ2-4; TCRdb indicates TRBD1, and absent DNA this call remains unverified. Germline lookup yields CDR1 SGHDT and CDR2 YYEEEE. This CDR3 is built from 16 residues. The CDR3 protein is CASSPDPSIAKNIQYF.

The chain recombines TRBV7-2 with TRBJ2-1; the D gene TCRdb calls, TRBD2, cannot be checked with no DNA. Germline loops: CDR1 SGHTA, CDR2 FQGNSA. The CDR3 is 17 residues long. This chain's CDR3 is CASSLGVGTSGANEQFF.

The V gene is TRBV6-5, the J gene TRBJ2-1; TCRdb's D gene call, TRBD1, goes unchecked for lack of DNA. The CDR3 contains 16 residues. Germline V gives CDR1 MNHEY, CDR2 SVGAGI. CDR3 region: CASSLQIGGTYNEQFF.

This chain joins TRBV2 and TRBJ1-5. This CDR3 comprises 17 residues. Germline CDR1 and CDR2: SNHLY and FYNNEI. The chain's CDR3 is CASSKIWASHSNQPQHF.

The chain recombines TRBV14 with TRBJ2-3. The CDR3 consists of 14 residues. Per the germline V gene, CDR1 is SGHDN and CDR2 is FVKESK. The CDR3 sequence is CASSQVRVIDTQYF.

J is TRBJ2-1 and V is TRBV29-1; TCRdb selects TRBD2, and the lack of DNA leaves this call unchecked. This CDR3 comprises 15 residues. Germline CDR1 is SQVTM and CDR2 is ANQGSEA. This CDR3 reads CSTGRETFAGNEQFF.

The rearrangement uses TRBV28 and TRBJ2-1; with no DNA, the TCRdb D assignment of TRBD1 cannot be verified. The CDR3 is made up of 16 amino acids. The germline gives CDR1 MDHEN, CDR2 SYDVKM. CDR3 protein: CASSLWTGTDYNEQFF.

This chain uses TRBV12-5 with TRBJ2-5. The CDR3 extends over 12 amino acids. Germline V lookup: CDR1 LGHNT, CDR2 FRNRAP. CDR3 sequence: CASGLYSTDQYF.

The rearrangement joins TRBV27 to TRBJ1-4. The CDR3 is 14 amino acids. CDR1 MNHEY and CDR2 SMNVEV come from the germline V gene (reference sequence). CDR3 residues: CASSLSGFVEKLFF.

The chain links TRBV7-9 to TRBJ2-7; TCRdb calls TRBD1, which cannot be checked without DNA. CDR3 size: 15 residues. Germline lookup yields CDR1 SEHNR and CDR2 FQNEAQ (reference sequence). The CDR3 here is CASSLAGRGPDEQYF. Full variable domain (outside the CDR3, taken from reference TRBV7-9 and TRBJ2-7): DTGVSQNPRHKITKRGQNVTFRCDPISEHNRLYWYRQTLGQGPEFLTYFQNEAQLEKSRLLSDRFSAERPKGSFSTLEIQRTEQGDSAMYLCASSLAGRGPDEQYFGPGTRLTVT.

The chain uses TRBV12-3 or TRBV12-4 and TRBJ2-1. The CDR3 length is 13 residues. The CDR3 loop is CASSLSAFAEQFF.

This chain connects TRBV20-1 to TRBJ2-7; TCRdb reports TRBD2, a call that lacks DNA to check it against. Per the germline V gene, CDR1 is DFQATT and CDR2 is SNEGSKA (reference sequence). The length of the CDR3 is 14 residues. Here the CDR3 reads CSARRGGVFYEQYF.